The clone carrying this T cell receptor beta chain was seen a few times. Germline CDR1 MGHRA, CDR2 YSYEKL. V shed 0 bases and J shed 7 bases, with 16 bases lying between them. The CDR3 length is 16 residues. These data come from a study of T-cell reconstitution after alpha-beta-depleted transplantation in children. Unique molecular identifiers were incorporated during preparation of the TCRbeta library. TCRdb analysed the PCR reads with MiXCR anew, one entry per CDR3 protein. The sample lists fewer than 1 million distinct CDR3 sequences, 15% to 20% occurring once. This TCR derives from a male patient between 10 and 17 years old who had a stem cell transplant for acute lymphoblastic leukemia, so the T cells may come from the graft donor. The specimen comprised PBMCs, mostly from graft donor cells, sampled 360 days after TCRalphabeta/CD19-depleted stem cell transplant. The chain carries TRBV4-1 and TRBJ2-1; no firm D call. CDR3 amino acids: CASSQEMWLLRNEQFF. In DNA form, the CDR3 reads TGCGCCAGCAGCCAAGAAATGTGGCTTCTTAGGAATGAGCAGTTCTTC.